These 23 T cell receptor beta chains came from one sample sequenced in a study of neurological immune-mediated disorders. MiXCR, run by TCRdb on the 5' RACE reads, gives a single entry per CDR3 protein. The sample consists of more than 45,000 distinct CDR3 sequences, about 4% of them appearing once. Sequenced sample: PBMCs. The receptors originated from a man aged 45-60 years with multiple sclerosis.

The chain uses TRBV7-9 and TRBJ2-7, with 11 positions matching TRBD1. Unmatched junction bases numbered 5, after V lost 5 bases and J lost 2 bases. This CDR3 is 15 amino acids long. Germline V gives CDR1 SEHNR, CDR2 FQNEAQ (reference sequence). The CDR3 spells CASSMPGQGAYEQYF. CDR3 sequence (DNA): TGTGCCAGCAGCATGCCGGGACAGGGGGCCTACGAGCAGTACTTC.

This clonotype is classed as medium-sized. The chain carries TRBV20-1 and TRBJ2-1, with D unresolved. With 2 bases removed from V and 0 bases from J, the gap between germline ends came to 11 bases. CDR3 size: 15 residues. Germline V CDR1 and CDR2: DFQATT, SNEGSKA (reference sequence). CDR3 loop: CSARSPFLSYNEQFF. CDR3 DNA: TGCAGTGCTAGAAGCCCCTTCCTCTCCTACAATGAGCAGTTCTTC.

In its sample, this clonotype was seen a few times. Being one base from a much bigger clone, this may be a read error. The V and J genes are TRBV29-1 and TRBJ1-6; D gene uncertain. The germline V gene has CDR1 SQVTM and CDR2 ANQGSEA. Trimming took 6 bases from V and 6 from J, leaving 12 bases between them. CDR3 size: 13 residues. CDR3 protein: CSVRAEVNSPLHF. The CDR3 DNA reads as TGCAGCGTCCGTGCGGAAGTTAATTCACCCCTCCACTTT.

Within the sample, this clonotype is medium-sized (0.01 to 0.1%). DNA of the CDR3: TGTGCCAGCAGCCCCCTGACAGGGGGTTACTATGGCTACACCTTC. As protein: CASSPLTGGYYGYTF. The chain is built from TRBV9 and TRBJ1-2; TRBD1 aligns across 9 bases. V lost 4 bases and J lost 3; bases outside the gene matches: 7. This CDR3 has 15 amino acids. Germline CDR1 reads SGDLS; CDR2 reads YYNGEE.

This clonotype was observed at least ten times. This chain connects TRBV20-1 to TRBJ1-3; 7 bases line up with TRBD1. In germline, CDR1 is DFQATT, CDR2 SNEGSKA (reference sequence). The CDR3 runs 14 residues. J lost 7 bases, V lost 5 bases, and 11 bases had no gene match. This CDR3 is CSASRQGEFNTIYF. CDR3 in DNA: TGCAGTGCTTCCCGACAGGGTGAATTCAACACCATATATTTT.

This clonotype was recorded at least ten times. The chain is built from TRBV30 and TRBJ2-1; 8 bases match TRBD2. Per the germline V gene, CDR1 is GTSNPN and CDR2 is SVGIG (reference sequence). Trimming took 5 bases from V and 6 from J; bases not matched to a gene: 9. This CDR3 has 14 residues. The CDR3 spells CAWARGLVGNEQFF. DNA of the CDR3: TGTGCCTGGGCTAGGGGACTAGTCGGCAATGAGCAGTTCTTC.

This clonotype occurred many times. V is TRBV5-6 and J is TRBJ1-1, with a possible D match to TRBD1 (5 bases). Germline CDR1 SGHDT, CDR2 YYEEEE. Trimming took 6 bases from V and 2 from J, leaving 17 bases between them. The CDR3 has 15 residues. The DNA for the CDR3 is TGTGCCAGCAACCGTCCCACGAGGGGAAACACTGAAGCTTTCTTT. Its protein product is CASNRPTRGNTEAFF.

This clonotype was counted at least ten times. The chain links TRBV27 to TRBJ2-1, with D possibly being TRBD2 (6 bases). The V and J ends lost 7 bases and 7 bases respectively, with 20 bases between them. CDR1 and CDR2 from the germline V gene are MNHEY and SMNVEV (reference sequence). The CDR3 contains 15 residues. The CDR3 spells CASTPDYRNLNEQFF. The CDR3 region has the DNA TGTGCCAGCACCCCGGACTACAGAAATCTGAATGAGCAGTTCTTC.

This clonotype was detected only a few times. The J gene is TRBJ1-6, the V gene TRBV5-6; TRBD1 matches 7 bases. The germline gives CDR1 SGHDT, CDR2 YYEEEE. The trim removed 4 bases at V and 3 bases at J, leaving 7 bases unmatched. The CDR3 sequence is 16 residues long. CDR3 protein: CASSRPGTVYNSPLHF. CDR3 sequence (DNA): TGTGCCAGCAGCCGTCCCGGGACAGTCTATAATTCACCCCTCCACTTT.

The table lists this clonotype with many counts. The V call is TRBV7-8, the J call TRBJ2-1; tentatively, D is TRBD2 (7 bases). Trimming shortened V by 5 bases and J by 10 bases, and 30 bases separated the two germline ends. There are 18 residues in the CDR3. The germline gives CDR1 SGHVS, CDR2 FQNEAQ. In nucleotides, the CDR3 is TGTGCCAGCAGCCACACTAGGGGGGGCACACTATTCGGGGGAGAGCAGTTCTTC. It specifies CASSHTRGGTLFGGEQFF.

The chain uses TRBV18 and TRBJ1-4; D perhaps matches TRBD1 (6 bases). The V and J ends lost 2 bases and 6 bases respectively, with 22 bases between them. The CDR3 length is 18 residues. Germline loops: CDR1 KGHSH, CDR2 LQKENI. This CDR3 is CASSPSQGRDLSYEKLFF. In nucleotides, the CDR3 is TGTGCCAGCTCACCATCCCAGGGGCGTGATCTTTCCTATGAAAAACTGTTTTTT.

This clonotype has a count of ten or more. This chain links TRBV20-1 with TRBJ1-1, with 7 bases matching TRBD1. The germline V gene encodes CDR1 DFQATT and CDR2 SNEGSKA (reference sequence). The CDR3 covers 15 residues. Trimming took 0 bases from V and 0 from J; bases not matched to a gene: 4. CDR3: CSARDTQGMNTEAFF. In DNA form, the CDR3 reads TGCAGTGCTAGAGATACACAGGGGATGAACACTGAAGCTTTCTTT.

As concerns this clonotype: The final CDR3 position lacks the conserved phenylalanine or tryptophan, pointing to a likely read error. The J gene is TRBJ2-1, the V gene TRBV11-2; a weak D match, TRBD1 (5 bases). Trimming left V 5 bases short and J 1 base short, with 18 bases between. Germline CDR1 SGHAT, CDR2 FQNNGV. The CDR3 length is 17 residues. The CDR3 sequence is CASSVTGARRSYNEQFL. The CDR3 coding sequence is TGTGCCAGCAGCGTAACAGGTGCCCGGAGATCCTACAATGAGCAGTTCCTC.

With respect to this clonotype: One end of the junction does not line up with germline, which may come from a read error. This sequence joins TRBV27 and TRBJ1-5; no reliable D call. Germline V CDR1 and CDR2: MNHEY, SMNVEV (reference sequence). This CDR3 comprises 13 residues. Written as DNA, the CDR3 is TGTGCCAGCCGGGCTAGAGGGAATCAGCCCCAGAATTTT. Encoded protein: CASRARGNQPQNF.

This clonotype has ten or more counts. The rearrangement joins TRBV4-1 to TRBJ1-2; 12 bases align to TRBD1. The CDR3 is 16 residues long. V lost 3 bases, J lost 5 bases, and 7 bases stayed unmatched. Germline CDR1 and CDR2: MGHRA and YSYEKL. The CDR3 DNA sequence: TGCGCCAGCAGCCATCCGGGACAGGGGGCTGTGTATGGCTACACCTTC. Its translation: CASSHPGQGAVYGYTF.

This clonotype has ten or more counts. V is TRBV30 and J is TRBJ2-5; 7 positions match TRBD2. Looked up from germline, CDR1 is GTSNPN and CDR2 is SVGIG (reference sequence). This CDR3 spans 13 amino acids. The V gene end was trimmed by 4 bases and the J gene end by 1 base; junction bases not matched to a gene: 3. As DNA, the CDR3 is TGTGCCTGGACGCGGGGGATCCAAGAGACCCAGTACTTC. It specifies CAWTRGIQETQYF. The full variable domain, its missing parts supplied by reference TRBV30 and TRBJ2-5, is SQTIHQWPATLVQPVGSPLSLECTVEGTSNPNLYWYRQAAGRGLQLLFYSVGIGQISSEVPQNLSASRPQDRQFILSSKKLLLSDSGFYLCAWTRGIQETQYFGPGTRLLVL.

About this clonotype itself: This may stem from a read error, because a much larger clone lies one nucleotide away. The V and J genes are TRBV20-1 and TRBJ2-3; D uncertain. The germline CDR1 and CDR2 sequences are DFQATT and SNEGSKA (reference sequence). Between the trimmed V and J ends, which lost 1 base and 1 base, there was a span of 9 bases. This CDR3 has 14 amino acids. CDR3 region: CSARGVLGTDTQYF. Here the CDR3 DNA reads TGCAGTGCTAGAGGGGTGTTAGGCACAGATACGCAGTATTTT.

This clonotype was detected many times. This sequence joins TRBV5-1 and TRBJ1-4; D is ambiguous. Trimming took off 5 bases at V and 8 bases at J, with 13 bases between the two ends. CDR1 and CDR2 (germline): SGHRS, YFSETQ. The CDR3 runs to 13 residues. The CDR3 coding sequence is TGCGCCAGCAGGAGGGAGGGCCGAGAAAAACTGTTTTTT. This gives the protein CASRREGREKLFF.

CDR3 amino acids: CASSYRAGGAEDTQYF. CDR3 nucleotides: TGTGCCAGCAGTTACCGAGCGGGCGGGGCGGAAGATACGCAGTATTTT. The gene calls are TRBV6-2 or TRBV6-3 and TRBJ2-3; TRBD2 is a possible D gene (6 bases). CDR1 and CDR2 (germline): MNHEY, SVGEGT. This CDR3 has 16 amino acids. V lost 2 bases and J lost 5, with 17 bases in between.

This clonotype has ten or more counts. V is TRBV30 and J is TRBJ1-2, with no clear D. Germline CDR1 and CDR2: GTSNPN and SVGIG (reference sequence). Trimming left V 0 bases short and J 5 bases short, with 7 bases between. The CDR3 contains 12 residues. The CDR3 here is CAWSVSEYGYTF. CDR3 in DNA: TGTGCCTGGAGTGTCTCGGAGTATGGCTACACCTTC.

This clonotype showed up just a few times. A clone one base away is much larger, so this may be a read error. This chain uses TRBV2 with TRBJ2-1; D is unclear. CDR1 and CDR2 (germline): SNHLY, FYNNEI. This CDR3 has 16 residues. V shed 8 bases and J shed 0 bases, with 17 bases lying between them. The CDR3 DNA sequence: TGTGCCAGCTTACCGCCCCTGGCAAACTCCTACAATGAGCAGTTCTTC. It yields the protein CASLPPLANSYNEQFF.

This clonotype was observed many times. For the CDR3, the DNA is TGTGCCAGCAGCCGAGCGGGTGAGCAGTTCTTC. Protein sequence: CASSRAGEQFF. This chain uses TRBV11-2 with TRBJ2-1, with D possibly TRBD2 on 6 matching bases. The V gene's germline CDR1 is SGHAT and CDR2 FQNNGV. V was pared by 5 bases and J by 9 bases, with 8 bases between. The CDR3 is 11 residues long.

In the case of this clonotype: Compared with germline, one end of the junction differs, possibly owing to a read error. This chain links TRBV20-1 with TRBJ1-5, with D possibly being TRBD1 (5 bases). Germline CDR1 reads DFQATT; CDR2 reads SNEGSKA (reference sequence). CDR3 length: 15 amino acids. The CDR3 bases are TGCAGTGCTAGCATCGGGGGGTTTTTTGATCAGCCCCAGAATTTT. Residues: CSASIGGFFDQPQNF.